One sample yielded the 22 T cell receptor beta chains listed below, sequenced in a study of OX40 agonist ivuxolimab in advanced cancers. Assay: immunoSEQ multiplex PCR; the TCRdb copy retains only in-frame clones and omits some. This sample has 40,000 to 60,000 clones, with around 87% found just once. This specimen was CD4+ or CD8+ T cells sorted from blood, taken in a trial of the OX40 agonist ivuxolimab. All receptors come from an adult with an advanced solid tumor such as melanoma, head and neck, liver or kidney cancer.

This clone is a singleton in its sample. CDR3: CASSLARGLNTEAFF. The CDR3 nucleotides read TGTGCCAGCAGCTTGGCCCGGGGCTTGAACACTGAAGCTTTCTTT. The chain employs TRBV5-5 and TRBJ1-1, with a possible D match to TRBD1 (5 bases). This CDR3 is 15 amino acids long. Germline values: CDR1 SGHKS, CDR2 YYEKEE (reference sequence). Trimming removed 0 bases from V and 0 bases from J, with 9 bases in between. The whole variable domain, filled in from reference TRBV5-5 and TRBJ1-1, reads DAGVTQSPTHLIKTRGQQVTLRCSPISGHKSVSWYQQVLGQGPQFIFQYYEKEERGRGNFPDRFSARQFPNYSSELNVNALLLGDSALYLCASSLARGLNTEAFFGQGTRLTVV.

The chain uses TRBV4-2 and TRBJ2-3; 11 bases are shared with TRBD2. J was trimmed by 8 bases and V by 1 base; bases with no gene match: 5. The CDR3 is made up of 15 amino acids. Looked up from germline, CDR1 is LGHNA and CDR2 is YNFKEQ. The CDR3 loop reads CASSQGISGRGTQYF. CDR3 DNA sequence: TGTGCCAGCAGCCAAGGGATTAGCGGGAGGGGTACGCAGTATTTT.

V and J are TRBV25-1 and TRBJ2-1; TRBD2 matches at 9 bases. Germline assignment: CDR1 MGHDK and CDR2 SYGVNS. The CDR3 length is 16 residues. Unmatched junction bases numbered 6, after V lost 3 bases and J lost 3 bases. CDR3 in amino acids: CASSEPSGMVYNEQFF. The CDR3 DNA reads TGTGCCAGCAGTGAGCCTAGCGGGATGGTCTACAATGAGCAGTTCTTC. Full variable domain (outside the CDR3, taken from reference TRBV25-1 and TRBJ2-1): EADIYQTPRYLVIGTGKKITLECSQTMGHDKMYWYQQDPGMELHLIHYSYGVNSTEKGDLSSESTVSRIRTEHFPLTLESARPSHTSQYLCASSEPSGMVYNEQFFGPGTRLTVL.

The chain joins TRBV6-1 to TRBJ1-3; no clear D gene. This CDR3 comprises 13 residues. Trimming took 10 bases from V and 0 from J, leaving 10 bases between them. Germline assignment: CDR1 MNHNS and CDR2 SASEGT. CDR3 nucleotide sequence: TGTGCCACAAGACGGTACTCTGGAAACACCATATATTTT. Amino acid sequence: CATRRYSGNTIYF.

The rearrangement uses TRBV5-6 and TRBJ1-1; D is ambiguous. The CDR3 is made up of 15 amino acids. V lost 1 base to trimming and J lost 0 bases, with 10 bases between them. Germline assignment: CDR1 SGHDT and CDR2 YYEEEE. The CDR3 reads CASSLSLTLNTEAFF. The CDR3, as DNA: TGTGCCAGCAGCTTGAGTCTCACACTGAACACTGAAGCTTTCTTT.

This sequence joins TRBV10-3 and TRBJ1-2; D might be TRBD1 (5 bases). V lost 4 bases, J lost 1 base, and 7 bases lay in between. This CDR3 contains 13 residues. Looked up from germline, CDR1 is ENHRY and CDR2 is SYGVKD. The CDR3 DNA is TGTGCCATCAGTGCCGACAGTAACTATGGCTACACCTTC. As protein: CAISADSNYGYTF.

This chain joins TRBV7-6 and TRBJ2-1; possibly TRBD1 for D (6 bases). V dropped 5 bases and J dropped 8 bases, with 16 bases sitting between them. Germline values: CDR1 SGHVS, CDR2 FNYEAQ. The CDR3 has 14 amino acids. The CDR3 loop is CASSPGVGAHEQFF. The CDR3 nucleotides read TGTGCCAGCAGCCCAGGGGTTGGGGCTCATGAGCAGTTCTTC.

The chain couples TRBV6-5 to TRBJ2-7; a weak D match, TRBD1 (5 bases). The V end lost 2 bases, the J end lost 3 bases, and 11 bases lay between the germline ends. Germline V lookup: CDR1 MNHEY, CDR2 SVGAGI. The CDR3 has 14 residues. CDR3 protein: CASSYRQRFYEQYF. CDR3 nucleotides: TGTGCCAGCAGTTACCGACAGCGTTTCTACGAGCAGTACTTC.

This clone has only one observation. DNA of the CDR3: TGTGCCAGCAGCCCCCGGGACGGGGGCGAGTCACCCCTCCACTTT. Protein: CASSPRDGGESPLHF. V is TRBV27 and J is TRBJ1-6, with D possibly matching TRBD1 (6 bases). The CDR3 is 15 amino acids. V lost 6 bases, J lost 10 bases, and 19 bases lay in between. Germline CDR1 MNHEY, CDR2 SMNVEV (reference sequence).

The CDR3 DNA sequence: TGCAGCGTCCCGACGCCCCTAGCGGGGTCGGTCAATGAGCAGTTCTTC. It translates to CSVPTPLAGSVNEQFF. V is TRBV29-1 and J is TRBJ2-1, with TRBD2 matching 9 bases. The germline V gene encodes CDR1 SQVTM and CDR2 ANQGSEA. The CDR3 runs 16 residues. J gave up 6 bases and V 6 bases, and 15 bases lay outside the gene matches.

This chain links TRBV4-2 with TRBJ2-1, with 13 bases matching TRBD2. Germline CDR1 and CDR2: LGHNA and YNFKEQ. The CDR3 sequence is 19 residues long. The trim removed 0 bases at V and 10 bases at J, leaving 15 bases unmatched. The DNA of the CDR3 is TGTGCCAGCAGCCAAGATCCCACCGGGACTAGCGGGAAGCGCGACGAGCAGTTCTTC. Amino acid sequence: CASSQDPTGTSGKRDEQFF.

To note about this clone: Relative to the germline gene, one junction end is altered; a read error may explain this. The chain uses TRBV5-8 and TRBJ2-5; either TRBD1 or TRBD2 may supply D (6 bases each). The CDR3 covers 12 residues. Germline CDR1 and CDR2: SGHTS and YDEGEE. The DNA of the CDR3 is TGTGCCAGCAGCTTGGATTTCGGGGGCCACAACTTC. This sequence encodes CASSLDFGGHNF.

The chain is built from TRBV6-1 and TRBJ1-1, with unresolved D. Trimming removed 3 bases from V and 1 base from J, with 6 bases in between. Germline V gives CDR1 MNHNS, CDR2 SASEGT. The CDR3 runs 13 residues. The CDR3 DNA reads TGTGCCAGCAGTGATCAAAGGAACACTGAAGCTTTCTTT. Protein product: CASSDQRNTEAFF.

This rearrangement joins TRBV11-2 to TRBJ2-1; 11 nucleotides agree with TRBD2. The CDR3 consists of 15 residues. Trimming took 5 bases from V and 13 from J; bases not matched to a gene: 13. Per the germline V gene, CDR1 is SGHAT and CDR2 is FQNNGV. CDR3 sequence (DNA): TGTGCCAGCAGCCGGACCGGGACTAGCGGTCACGTACAGTTCTTC. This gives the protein CASSRTGTSGHVQFF.

The CDR3 is CASSEKDTQYF. Here the CDR3 DNA reads TGTGCCAGCAGTGAAAAAGATACGCAGTATTTT. The chain carries TRBV6-5 and TRBJ2-3, with D uncertain. Trimming cost V 5 bases and J 5 bases, with 5 bases left between them. This CDR3 is 11 amino acids long. The germline gives CDR1 MNHEY, CDR2 SVGAGI.

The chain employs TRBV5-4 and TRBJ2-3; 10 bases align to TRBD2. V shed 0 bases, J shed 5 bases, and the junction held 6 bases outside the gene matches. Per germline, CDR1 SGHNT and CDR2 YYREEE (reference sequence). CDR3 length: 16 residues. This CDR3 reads CASSLDQRGGIDTQYF. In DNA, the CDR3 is TGTGCCAGCAGCTTGGACCAGCGGGGGGGCATAGATACGCAGTATTTT.

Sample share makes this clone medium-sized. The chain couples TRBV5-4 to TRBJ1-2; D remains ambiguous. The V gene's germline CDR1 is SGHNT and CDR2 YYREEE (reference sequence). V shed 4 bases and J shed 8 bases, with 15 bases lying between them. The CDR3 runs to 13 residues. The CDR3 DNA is TGTGCCAGCAGCCTCGACGGGAGCCAAGGCTACACCTTC. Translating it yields CASSLDGSQGYTF. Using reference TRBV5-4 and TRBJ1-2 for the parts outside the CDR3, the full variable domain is ETGVTQSPTHLIKTRGQQVTLRCSSQSGHNTVSWYQQALGQGPQFIFQYYREEENGRGNFPPRFSGLQFPNYSSELNVNALELDDSALYLCASSLDGSQGYTFGSGTRLTVV.

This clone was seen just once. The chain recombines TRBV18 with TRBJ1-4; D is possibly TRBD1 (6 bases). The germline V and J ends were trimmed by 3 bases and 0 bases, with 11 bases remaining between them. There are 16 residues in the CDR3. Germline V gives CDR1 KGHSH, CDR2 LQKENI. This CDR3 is CASSPRDTSTNEKLFF. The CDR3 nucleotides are TGTGCCAGCTCACCGAGGGACACATCAACTAATGAAAAACTGTTTTTT.

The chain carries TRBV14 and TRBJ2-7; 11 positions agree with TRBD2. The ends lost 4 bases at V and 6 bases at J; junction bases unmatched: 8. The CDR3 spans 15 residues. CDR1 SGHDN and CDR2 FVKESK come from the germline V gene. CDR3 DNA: TGTGCCAGCAGCCCCATAGCGGGAGGGTCTACCGAGCAGTACTTC. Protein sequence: CASSPIAGGSTEQYF.

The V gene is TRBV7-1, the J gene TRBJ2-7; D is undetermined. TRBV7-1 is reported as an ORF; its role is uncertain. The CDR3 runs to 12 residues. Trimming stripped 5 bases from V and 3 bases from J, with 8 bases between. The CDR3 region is CASSPIRYEQYF. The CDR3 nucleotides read TGTGCCAGCAGCCCGATCCGCTACGAGCAGTACTTC.

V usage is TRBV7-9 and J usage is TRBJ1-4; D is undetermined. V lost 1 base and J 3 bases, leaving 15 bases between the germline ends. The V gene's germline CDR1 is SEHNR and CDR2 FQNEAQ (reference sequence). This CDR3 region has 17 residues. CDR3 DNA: TGTGCCAGCAGCTTAGGAACTTCGGGGTTTTCTAATGAAAAACTGTTTTTT. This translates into CASSLGTSGFSNEKLFF.

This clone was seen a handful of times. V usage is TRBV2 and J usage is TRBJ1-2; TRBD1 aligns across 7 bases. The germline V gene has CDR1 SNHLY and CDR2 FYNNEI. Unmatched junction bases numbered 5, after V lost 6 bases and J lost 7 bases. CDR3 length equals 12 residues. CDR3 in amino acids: CASRIQGFGYTF. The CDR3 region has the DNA TGTGCCAGCAGGATACAGGGGTTTGGCTACACCTTC.